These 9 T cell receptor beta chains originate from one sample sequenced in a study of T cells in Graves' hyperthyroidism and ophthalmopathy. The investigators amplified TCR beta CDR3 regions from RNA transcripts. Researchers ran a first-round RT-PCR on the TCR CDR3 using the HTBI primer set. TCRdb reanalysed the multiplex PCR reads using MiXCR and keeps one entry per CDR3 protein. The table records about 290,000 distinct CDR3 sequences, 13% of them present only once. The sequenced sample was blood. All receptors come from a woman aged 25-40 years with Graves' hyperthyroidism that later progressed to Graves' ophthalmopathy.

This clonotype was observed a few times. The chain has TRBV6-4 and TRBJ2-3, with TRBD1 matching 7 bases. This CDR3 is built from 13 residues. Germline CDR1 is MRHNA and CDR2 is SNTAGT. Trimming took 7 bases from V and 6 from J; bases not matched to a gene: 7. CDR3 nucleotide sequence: TGTGCCAGCAACACAGGGGCAGGGGATACGCAGTATTTT. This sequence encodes CASNTGAGDTQYF.

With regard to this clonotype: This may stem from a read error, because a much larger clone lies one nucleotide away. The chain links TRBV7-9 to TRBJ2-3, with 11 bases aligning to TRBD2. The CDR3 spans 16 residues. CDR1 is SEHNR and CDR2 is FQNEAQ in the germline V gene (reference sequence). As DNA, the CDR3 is TGTGCCAACAGCTTAGCGGGACTAGCGGACACAGATACGCAGTATTTT. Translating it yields CANSLAGLADTDTQYF.

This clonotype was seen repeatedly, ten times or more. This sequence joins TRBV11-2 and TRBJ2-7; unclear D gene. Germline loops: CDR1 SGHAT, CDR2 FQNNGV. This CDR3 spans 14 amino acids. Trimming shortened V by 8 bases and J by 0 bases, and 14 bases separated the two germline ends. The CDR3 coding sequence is TGTGCCAGCGGGCACCGCCTACTCTCCTACGAGCAGTACTTC. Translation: CASGHRLLSYEQYF. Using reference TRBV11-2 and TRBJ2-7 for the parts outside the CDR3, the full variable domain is EAGVAQSPRYKIIEKRQSVAFWCNPISGHATLYWYQQILGQGPKLLIQFQNNGVVDDSQLPKDRFSAERLKGVDSTLKIQPAKLEDSAVYLCASGHRLLSYEQYFGPGTRLTVT.

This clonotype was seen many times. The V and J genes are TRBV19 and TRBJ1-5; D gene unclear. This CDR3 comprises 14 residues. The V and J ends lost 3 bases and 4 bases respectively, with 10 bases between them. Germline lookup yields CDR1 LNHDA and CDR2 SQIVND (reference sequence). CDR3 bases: TGTGCCAGTAGTATCCGGATATCAAATCAGCCCCAGCATTTT. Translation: CASSIRISNQPQHF. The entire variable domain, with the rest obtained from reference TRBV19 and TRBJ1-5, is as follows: DGGITQSPKYLFRKEGQNVTLSCEQNLNHDAMYWYRQDPGQGLRLIYYSQIVNDFQKGDIAEGYSVSREKKESFPLTVTSAQKNPTAFYLCASSIRISNQPQHFGDGTRLSIL.

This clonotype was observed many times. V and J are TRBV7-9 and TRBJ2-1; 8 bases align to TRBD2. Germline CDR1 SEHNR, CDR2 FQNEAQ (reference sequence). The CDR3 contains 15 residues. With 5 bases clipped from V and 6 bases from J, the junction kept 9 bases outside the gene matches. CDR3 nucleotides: TGTGCCAGCAGCCGACTTCCGGGACTAGTCAATGAGCAGTTCTTC. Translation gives CASSRLPGLVNEQFF.

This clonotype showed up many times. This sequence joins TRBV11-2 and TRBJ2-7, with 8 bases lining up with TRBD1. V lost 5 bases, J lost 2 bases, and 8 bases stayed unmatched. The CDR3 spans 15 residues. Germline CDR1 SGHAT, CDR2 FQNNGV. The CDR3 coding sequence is TGTGCCAGCAGCCAAACTGACAGGGGACCCTACGAGCAGTACTTC. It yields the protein CASSQTDRGPYEQYF. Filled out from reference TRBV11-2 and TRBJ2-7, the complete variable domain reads EAGVAQSPRYKIIEKRQSVAFWCNPISGHATLYWYQQILGQGPKLLIQFQNNGVVDDSQLPKDRFSAERLKGVDSTLKIQPAKLEDSAVYLCASSQTDRGPYEQYFGPGTRLTVT.

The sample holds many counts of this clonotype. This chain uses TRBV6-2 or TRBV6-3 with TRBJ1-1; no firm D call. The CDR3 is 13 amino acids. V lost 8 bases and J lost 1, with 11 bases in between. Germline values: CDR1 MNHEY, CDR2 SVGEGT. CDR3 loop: CASAAGTNTEAFF. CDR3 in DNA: TGTGCCAGCGCCGCCGGTACGAACACTGAAGCTTTCTTT.

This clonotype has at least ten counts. The CDR3 region has the DNA TGTGCCAGCAGCTTGGGACACTCCTACGAGCAGTACTTC. Amino acid sequence: CASSLGHSYEQYF. V is TRBV7-2 and J is TRBJ2-7, with a possible D match to TRBD1 (6 bases). In germline, CDR1 is SGHTA, CDR2 FQGNSA. V was clipped by 3 bases and J by 0 bases, with 6 bases between them. There are 13 residues in the CDR3. The complete variable domain, with remaining parts taken from reference TRBV7-2 and TRBJ2-7, reads GAGVSQSPSNKVTEKGKDVELRCDPISGHTALYWYRQSLGQGLEFLIYFQGNSAPDKSGLPSDRFSAERTGGSVSTLTIQRTQQEDSAVYLCASSLGHSYEQYFGPGTRLTVT.

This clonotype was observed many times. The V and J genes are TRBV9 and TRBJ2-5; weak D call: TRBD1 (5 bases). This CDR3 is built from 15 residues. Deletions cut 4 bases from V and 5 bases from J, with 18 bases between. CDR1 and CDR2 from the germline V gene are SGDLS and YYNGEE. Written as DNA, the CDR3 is TGTGCCAGCAGCCCCCCGGGTTCGGCAGGGGAGACCCAGTACTTC. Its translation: CASSPPGSAGETQYF.